This T cell receptor beta chain derives from a study of T and B cells in COVID-19 patients. Study background: Comorbidities linked to unfavorable COVID-19 outcome were present in 18 of 20 active-infection patients. The study, taken as a whole, reports: Clonality of TRB repertoires was high in active COVID-19; recovery brought above-healthy diversity and richness. No sequencing was yet done of CD4+, regulatory or CD8+ subsets, or of SARS-CoV-2-responsive or tetramer+ sorted cells.

Note on this clonotype: Its antigen is still unknown.

Each TRB amplification used about 220-500 ng of genomic DNA from blood. CDR1 is DFQATT, CDR2 SNEGSKA, per germline (reference sequence). With 4 bases removed from V and 6 bases from J, the gap between germline ends came to 15 bases. The CDR3 length is 13 residues. BIOMED2 TRB-A/B primer pools were used in multiplex TRB PCR. MiXCR, applied by TCRdb to the multiplex PCR reads, yields one record per CDR3 protein. The sample carries about 4,100 distinct CDR3 sequences, about 26% recorded once. The chain joins TRBV20-1 to TRBJ1-2; a weak D match, TRBD1 (6 bases). The sequence came from a human donor with active COVID-19. Sample: blood. The CDR3 is CSATKGDGHGYTF. The CDR3 coding sequence is TGCAGTGCTACCAAGGGGGACGGCCATGGCTACACCTTC.